These 6 T cell receptor beta chains were all obtained from the same sample, sequenced in a study of shared clonotypes between healthy human individuals. Sequenced by immunoSEQ multiplex PCR; TCRdb stores in-frame clones only, minus some. The sample has approximately 320,000 clones, around 86% seen once. The material sequenced was memory CD8+ T cells sorted from blood. Subset noted: CD45RO+ cells pooled with CCR7-negative TemRA cells. The receptor source for this set is a man aged 18 to 35 in good health.

The gene calls are TRBV10-3 and TRBJ2-7, with D tentatively TRBD1 (6 bases). This CDR3 spans 18 amino acids. Germline V gene sequence: CDR1 ENHRY, CDR2 SYGVKD. Trimming left V 2 bases short and J 3 bases short, with 23 bases between. CDR3 coding DNA: TGTGCCATCAGTGAGATAGGTAGAATGAACAGGGCGAGCTACGAGCAGTACTTC. It specifies CAISEIGRMNRASYEQYF.

A single count supports this clone. The chain is built from TRBV5-1 and TRBJ2-1; D perhaps matches TRBD1 (5 bases). Germline lookup yields CDR1 SGHRS and CDR2 YFSETQ. The CDR3 totals 11 residues. V was shortened by 3 bases and J by 8 bases, with 6 bases between the two germline ends. Here the CDR3 reads CASSSQDEQFF. The CDR3 DNA is TGCGCCAGCAGCTCACAGGATGAGCAGTTCTTC.

This clone was counted between two and nine times. In nucleotides, the CDR3 is TGCGCCAGCAGCTTGGGGGACACGACCTCTGGGGCCAACGTCCTGACTTTC. It translates to CASSLGDTTSGANVLTF. J is TRBJ2-6 and V is TRBV5-1; a possible D gene is TRBD1 (6 bases). Germline loops: CDR1 SGHRS, CDR2 YFSETQ. Trimming took 0 bases from V and 0 from J, leaving 10 bases between them. The CDR3 covers 17 residues. Combining the CDR3 with reference TRBV5-1 and TRBJ2-6 gives the whole variable domain KAGVTQTPRYLIKTRGQQVTLSCSPISGHRSVSWYQQTPGQGLQFLFEYFSETQRNKGNFPGRFSGRQFSNSRSEMNVSTLELGDSALYLCASSLGDTTSGANVLTFGAGSRLTVL.

The chain joins TRBV9 to TRBJ2-7, with a weak D call TRBD2 (5 bases). The V and J ends lost 0 bases and 4 bases respectively, with 11 bases between them. CDR3 length: 14 residues. CDR1 is SGDLS and CDR2 is YYNGEE in the germline V gene. The CDR3 reads CASSVDGDRYEQYF. CDR3 nucleotides: TGTGCCAGCAGCGTAGACGGGGATCGGTACGAGCAGTACTTC.

The chain has TRBV4-1 and TRBJ1-5; maybe TRBD1 (6 bases). V was trimmed by 4 bases and J by 5 bases, leaving 15 bases between them. The CDR3 length is 15 residues. Germline V lookup: CDR1 MGHRA, CDR2 YSYEKL. The DNA for the CDR3 is TGCGCCAGCAGCCGCTTTCGACAGGTTGATCAGCCCCAGCATTTT. It translates to CASSRFRQVDQPQHF.

The genes are TRBV5-4 and TRBJ2-7; TRBD2 might be the D (6 bases). V lost 2 bases and J lost 2, with 11 bases in between. Germline CDR1 reads SGHNT; CDR2 reads YYREEE (reference sequence). The CDR3 has 14 residues. Written as DNA, the CDR3 is TGTGCCAGCAGCTTCGGCGGGGCCGCCTACGAGCAGTACTTC. The encoded protein is CASSFGGAAYEQYF.